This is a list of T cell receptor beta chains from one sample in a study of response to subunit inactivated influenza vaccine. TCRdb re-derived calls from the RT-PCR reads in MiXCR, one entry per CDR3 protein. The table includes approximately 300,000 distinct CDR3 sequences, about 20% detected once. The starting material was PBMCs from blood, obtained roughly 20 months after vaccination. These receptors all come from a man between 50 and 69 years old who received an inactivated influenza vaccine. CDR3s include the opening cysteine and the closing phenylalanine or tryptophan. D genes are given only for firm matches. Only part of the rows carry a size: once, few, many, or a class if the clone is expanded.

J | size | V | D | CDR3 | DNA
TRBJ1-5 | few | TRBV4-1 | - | CASSQLQGGSNQPQHF | TGCGCCAGCAGCCAATTGCAGGGCGGGAGCAATCAGCCCCAGCATTTT
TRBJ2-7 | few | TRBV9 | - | CASSVGRADEQYF | TGTGCCAGCAGCGTAGGCAGGGCTGACGAGCAGTACTTC
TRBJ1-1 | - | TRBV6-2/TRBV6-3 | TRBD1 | CASSYTGTGVNTEAFF | TGTGCCAGCAGTTACACCGGGACAGGAGTAAACACTGAAGCTTTCTTT
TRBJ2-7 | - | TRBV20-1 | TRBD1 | CSGGGQGGFDEQYF | TGCAGTGGGGGGGGACAGGGCGGATTCGACGAGCAGTACTTC
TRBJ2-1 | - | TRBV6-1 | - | CASRKTGQGSYNEQFF | TGTGCCAGCAGAAAGACAGGCCAAGGGTCCTACAATGAGCAGTTCTTC
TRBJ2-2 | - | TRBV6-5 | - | CASSYSRGANTGELFF | TGTGCCAGCAGTTACTCGAGGGGCGCTAACACCGGGGAGCTGTTTTTT
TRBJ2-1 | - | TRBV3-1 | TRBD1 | CASSQGLGTGDYNEQFF | TGTGCCAGCAGCCAAGGGTTGGGGACAGGGGACTACAATGAGCAGTTCTTC
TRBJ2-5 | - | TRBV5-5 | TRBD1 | CASSFTGGARGETQYF | TGTGCCAGCAGCTTCACAGGGGGCGCGAGAGGAGAGACCCAGTACTTC
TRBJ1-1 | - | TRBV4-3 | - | CASSQEWSRAAMNTEAFF | TGCGCCAGCAGCCAAGAATGGAGTAGGGCAGCTATGAACACTGAAGCTTTCTTT
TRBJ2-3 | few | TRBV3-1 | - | CASSQLPGRKSTDTQYF | TGTGCCAGCAGCCAATTACCCGGACGGAAAAGCACAGATACGCAGTATTTT
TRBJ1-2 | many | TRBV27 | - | CASSLKGNYGYTF | TGTGCCAGCAGTTTAAAGGGGAACTATGGCTACACCTTC
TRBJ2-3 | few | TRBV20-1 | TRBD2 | CSASPGTSGREATQYF | TGCAGTGCTAGCCCCGGGACTAGCGGGAGGGAGGCTACGCAGTATTTT
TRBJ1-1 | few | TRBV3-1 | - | CASSQALENTEAFF | TGTGCCAGCAGCCAAGCTCTTGAGAACACTGAAGCTTTCTTT
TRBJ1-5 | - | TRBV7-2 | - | CASSLVVGVQPQHF | TGTGCCAGCAGCTTAGTAGTGGGGGTGCAGCCCCAGCATTTT
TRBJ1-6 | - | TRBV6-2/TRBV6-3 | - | CASTKEDHSPLHF | TGTGCCAGCACCAAGGAGGATCATTCACCCCTCCACTTT
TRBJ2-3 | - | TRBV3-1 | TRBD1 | CASSPPGQNTDTQYF | TGTGCCAGCAGCCCCCCGGGACAGAACACAGATACGCAGTATTTT
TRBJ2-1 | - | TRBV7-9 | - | CASSERGNEQFF | TGTGCCAGCAGCGAGAGAGGTAATGAGCAGTTCTTC
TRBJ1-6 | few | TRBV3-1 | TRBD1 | CASSPRQGTPLHF | TGTGCCAGCAGCCCCCGACAGGGAACACCCCTCCACTTT
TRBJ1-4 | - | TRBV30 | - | CAWNPGGGEKLFF | TGTGCCTGGAATCCGGGAGGTGGCGAAAAACTGTTTTTT
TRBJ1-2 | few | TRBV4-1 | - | CASSYLGGGATYGYTF | TGCGCCAGCAGCTACCTGGGAGGTGGGGCGACCTATGGCTACACCTTC
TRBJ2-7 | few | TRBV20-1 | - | CSARRTGTSYEQYF | TGCAGTGCCAGACGAACAGGGACTTCCTACGAGCAGTACTTC
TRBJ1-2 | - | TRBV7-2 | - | CASSLDRQRGYTF | TGTGCCAGCAGCTTAGATCGGCAGCGTGGCTACACCTTC
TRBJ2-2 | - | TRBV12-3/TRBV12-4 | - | CASSIAGELFF | TGTGCCAGCTCTATAGCCGGGGAGCTGTTTTTT
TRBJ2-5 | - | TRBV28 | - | CASSLRGRSIETQYF | TGTGCCAGCAGTTTGAGGGGCAGGTCGATAGAGACCCAGTACTTC
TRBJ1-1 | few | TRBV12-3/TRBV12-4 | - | CASSLWGEGAEAFF | TGTGCCAGCAGCCTCTGGGGGGAGGGTGCTGAAGCTTTCTTT
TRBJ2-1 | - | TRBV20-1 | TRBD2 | CSTKLSGGGVGEQFF | TGCAGTACGAAACTTAGCGGGGGAGGGGTGGGTGAGCAGTTCTTC
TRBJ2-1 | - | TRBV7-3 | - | CASSLRGRADPSRDEQFF | TGTGCCAGCAGCTTACGGGGAAGGGCGGACCCCTCGAGGGATGAGCAGTTCTTC
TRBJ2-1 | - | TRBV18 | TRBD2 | CASSLSWGGSSYNEQFF | TGTGCCAGCTCACTTTCTTGGGGGGGGAGCTCCTACAATGAGCAGTTCTTC
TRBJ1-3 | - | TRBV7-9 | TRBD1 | CASSWDRLSGNTIYF | TGTGCCAGCAGCTGGGACAGACTGTCCGGAAACACCATATATTTT
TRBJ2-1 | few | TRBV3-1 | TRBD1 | CASSQGQASYNEQFF | TGTGCCAGCAGCCAGGGACAGGCCTCCTACAATGAGCAGTTCTTC
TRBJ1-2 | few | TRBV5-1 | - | CASSPGAMWDGYTF | TGCGCCAGCAGCCCAGGGGCAATGTGGGATGGCTACACCTTC
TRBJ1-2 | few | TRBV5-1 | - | CASSWGRLYGYTF | TGCGCCAGCAGCTGGGGACGGCTCTATGGCTACACCTTC
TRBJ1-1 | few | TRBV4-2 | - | CASSQVAGAIGENTEAFF | TGTGCCAGCAGCCAAGTAGCGGGGGCGATAGGGGAGAACACTGAAGCTTTCTTT
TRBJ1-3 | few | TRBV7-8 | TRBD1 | CASSQGATSGNTIYF | TGTGCCAGCAGCCAGGGGGCAACCTCTGGAAACACCATATATTTT
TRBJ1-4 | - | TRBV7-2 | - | CASSFGALEKLFF | TGTGCCAGCAGCTTCGGAGCTTTAGAAAAACTGTTTTTT
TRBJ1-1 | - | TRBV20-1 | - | CSARRGQVNTEAFF | TGCAGTGCTAGGAGGGGACAAGTGAACACTGAAGCTTTCTTT
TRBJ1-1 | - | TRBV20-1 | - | CSAPRNTEAFF | TGCAGTGCCCCTAGGAACACTGAAGCTTTCTTT
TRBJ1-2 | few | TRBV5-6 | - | CASSDRRPYGYTF | TGTGCCAGCAGCGACAGGCGACCCTATGGCTACACCTTC
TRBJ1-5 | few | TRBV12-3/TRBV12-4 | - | CASSFGGIRGNQPQHF | TGTGCCAGCAGTTTCGGGGGGATCAGGGGCAATCAGCCCCAGCATTTT
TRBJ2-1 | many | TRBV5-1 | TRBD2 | CASSPRTSGRASLHEQFF | TGCGCCAGCAGCCCCCGGACTAGCGGGAGGGCCTCCCTCCATGAGCAGTTCTTC
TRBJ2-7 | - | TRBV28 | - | CASTMGYEQYF | TGTGCCAGCACTATGGGCTACGAGCAGTACTTC
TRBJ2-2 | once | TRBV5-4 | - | CASRGQTNTGELFF | TGTGCCAGCAGGGGACAAACGAACACCGGGGAGCTGTTTTTT
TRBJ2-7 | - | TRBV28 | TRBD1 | CASSPPGQGTYEQYF | TGTGCCAGCAGCCCGCCGGGACAGGGGACCTACGAGCAGTACTTC
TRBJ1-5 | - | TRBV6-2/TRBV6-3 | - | CASSYPVGSNQPQHF | TGTGCCAGCAGTTACCCAGTTGGGAGCAATCAGCCCCAGCATTTT
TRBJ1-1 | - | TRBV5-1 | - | CASSLGGSGATEAFF | TGCGCCAGCAGCTTGGGGGGTTCAGGGGCCACTGAAGCTTTCTTT
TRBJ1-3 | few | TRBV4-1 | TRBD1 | CASSQYTRGPENTIYF | TGCGCCAGCAGCCAATATACCAGGGGGCCGGAAAACACCATATATTTT
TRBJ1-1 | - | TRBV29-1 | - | CSVDIGLGPEAFF | TGCAGCGTTGATATAGGCCTGGGCCCTGAAGCTTTCTTT
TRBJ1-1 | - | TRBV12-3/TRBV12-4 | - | CASSRRGRATSNTEAFF | TGTGCCAGCAGCCGCCGGGGGAGGGCCACTAGTAACACTGAAGCTTTCTTT
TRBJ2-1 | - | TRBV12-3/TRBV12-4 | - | CASSSLDSYNEQFF | TGTGCCAGCAGTTCCCTGGACAGCTACAATGAGCAGTTCTTC
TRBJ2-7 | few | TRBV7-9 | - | CASKGTGSHEQYF | TGTGCCAGCAAGGGTACCGGGAGCCACGAGCAGTACTTC
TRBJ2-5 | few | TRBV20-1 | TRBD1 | CSVPDPGQLEETQYF | TGCAGTGTCCCAGATCCGGGACAGCTGGAAGAGACCCAGTACTTC
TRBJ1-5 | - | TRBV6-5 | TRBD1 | CASSYPGQGGNQPQHF | TGTGCCAGCAGTTATCCGGGACAGGGAGGTAATCAGCCCCAGCATTTT
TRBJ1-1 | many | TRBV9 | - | CASSVGGYTEAFF | TGTGCCAGCAGCGTGGGGGGCTACACTGAAGCTTTCTTT